The clone carrying this T cell receptor (beta chain) was found a few times. What it binds is unknown. This sample is drawn from a study of CD8 T cells in ankylosing spondylitis. Quantitative 5'-RACE with molecular barcodes was used to make the TCR beta libraries. TCRdb reprocessed the 5' RACE reads via MiXCR and lists one record per CDR3 protein. Among 130,000 or so distinct CDR3 sequences listed, about 15% were seen once. The study's findings and limits: A TCR beta motif made of under 10 highly homologous variants seemed typical of ankylosing spondylitis blood.

Sequencing used blood, either unsorted or a sorted T cell fraction (not recorded which). This TCR came from a male donor with ankylosing spondylitis.

CDR3 sequence (DNA): TGTGCCAGCAGTTACGATCCCAGGGGGACCTACGAGCAGTACTTC. Translating it yields CASSYDPRGTYEQYF. The chain links TRBV6-2 or TRBV6-3 to TRBJ2-7; 7 bases are a match to TRBD1. CDR3 length: 15 amino acids. Looked up from germline, CDR1 is MNHEY and CDR2 is SVGEGT. Trimming took 2 bases from V and 2 from J; bases not matched to a gene: 6.